The present TCR beta chain was sequenced within a study of OX40 agonist ivuxolimab in advanced cancers. This CDR3 region has 13 residues. Germline CDR1 and CDR2: SEHNR and FQNEAQ (reference sequence). Trimming removed 4 bases from V and 8 bases from J; junction bases left unmatched: 4. Profiling relied on immunoSEQ multiplex PCR, and the TCRdb table lists in-frame clones only, not all of them. This table holds more than 15,000 clones, about 70% found once. Sequencing was performed on CD4+ or CD8+ T cells sorted from blood, taken in a trial of the OX40 agonist ivuxolimab. The clonotype originates from an adult with an advanced solid tumor such as melanoma, head and neck, liver or kidney cancer. The V gene is TRBV7-9, the J gene TRBJ2-1; 8 nucleotides match TRBD1. The CDR3 nucleotides read TGTGCCAGCAGCTCGGACAGGGTCTATGAGCAGTTCTTC. It yields the protein CASSSDRVYEQFF. The full variable domain, with the rest looked up from reference TRBV7-9 and TRBJ2-1, is DTGVSQNPRHKITKRGQNVTFRCDPISEHNRLYWYRQTLGQGPEFLTYFQNEAQLEKSRLLSDRFSAERPKGSFSTLEIQRTEQGDSAMYLCASSSDRVYEQFFGPGTRLTVL.